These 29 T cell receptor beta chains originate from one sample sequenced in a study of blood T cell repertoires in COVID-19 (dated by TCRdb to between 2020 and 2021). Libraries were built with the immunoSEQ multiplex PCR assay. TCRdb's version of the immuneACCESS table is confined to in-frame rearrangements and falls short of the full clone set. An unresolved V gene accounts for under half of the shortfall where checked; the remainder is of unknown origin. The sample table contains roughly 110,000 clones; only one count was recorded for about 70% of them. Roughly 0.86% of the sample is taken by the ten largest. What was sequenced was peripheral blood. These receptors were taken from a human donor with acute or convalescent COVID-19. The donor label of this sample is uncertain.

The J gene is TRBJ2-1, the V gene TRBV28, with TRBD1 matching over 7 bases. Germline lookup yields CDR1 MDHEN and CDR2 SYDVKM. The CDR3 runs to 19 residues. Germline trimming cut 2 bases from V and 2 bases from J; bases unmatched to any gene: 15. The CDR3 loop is CASSLEFVWMGQTYNEQFF. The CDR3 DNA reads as TGTGCCAGCAGTTTAGAGTTTGTTTGGATGGGACAGACCTACAATGAGCAGTTCTTC.

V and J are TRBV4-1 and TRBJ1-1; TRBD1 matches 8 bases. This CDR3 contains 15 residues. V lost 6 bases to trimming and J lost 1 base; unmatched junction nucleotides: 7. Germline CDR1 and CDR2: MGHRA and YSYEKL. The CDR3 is CASRPPDRENTEAFF. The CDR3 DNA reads TGCGCCAGCAGGCCCCCGGACAGGGAGAACACTGAAGCTTTCTTT.

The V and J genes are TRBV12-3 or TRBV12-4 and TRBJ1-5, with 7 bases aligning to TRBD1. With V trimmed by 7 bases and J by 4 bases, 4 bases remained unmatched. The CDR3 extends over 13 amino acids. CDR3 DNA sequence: TGTGCCAGCAACAACAGGGGTAATCAGCCCCAGCATTTT. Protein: CASNNRGNQPQHF.

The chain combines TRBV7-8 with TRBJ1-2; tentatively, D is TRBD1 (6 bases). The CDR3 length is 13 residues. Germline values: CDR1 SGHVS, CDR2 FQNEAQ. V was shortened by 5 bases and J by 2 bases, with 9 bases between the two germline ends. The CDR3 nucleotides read TGTGCCAGCAGCCGGGACAAAAACTATGGCTACACCTTC. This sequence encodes CASSRDKNYGYTF.

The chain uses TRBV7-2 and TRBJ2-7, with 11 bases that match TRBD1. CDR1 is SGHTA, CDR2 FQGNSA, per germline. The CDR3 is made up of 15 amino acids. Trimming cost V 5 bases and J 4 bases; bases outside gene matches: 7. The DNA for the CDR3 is TGTGCCAGCAGCGACGGGACAGGGGGAGGTTACGAGCAGTACTTC. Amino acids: CASSDGTGGGYEQYF.

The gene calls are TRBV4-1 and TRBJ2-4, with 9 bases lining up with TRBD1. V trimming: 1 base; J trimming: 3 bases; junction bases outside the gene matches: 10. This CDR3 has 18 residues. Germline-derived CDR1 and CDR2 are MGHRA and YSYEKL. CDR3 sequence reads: CASSQGGTGLFVKNIQYF. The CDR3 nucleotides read TGCGCCAGCAGCCAAGGGGGGACAGGGCTTTTCGTCAAAAACATTCAGTACTTC.

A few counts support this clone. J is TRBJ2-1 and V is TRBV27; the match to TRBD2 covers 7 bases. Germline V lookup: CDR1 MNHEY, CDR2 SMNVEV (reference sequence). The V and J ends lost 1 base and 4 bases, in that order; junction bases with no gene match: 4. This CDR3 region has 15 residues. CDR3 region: CASSLWGGNYNEQFF. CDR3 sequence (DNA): TGTGCCAGCAGTTTATGGGGGGGGAATTACAATGAGCAGTTCTTC.

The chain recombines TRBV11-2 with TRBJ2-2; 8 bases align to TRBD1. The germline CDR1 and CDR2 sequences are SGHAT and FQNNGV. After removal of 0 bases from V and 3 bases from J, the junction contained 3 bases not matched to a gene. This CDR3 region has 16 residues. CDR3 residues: CASSLDLTGDTGELFF. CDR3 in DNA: TGTGCCAGCAGCTTAGACTTGACAGGGGACACCGGGGAGCTGTTTTTT. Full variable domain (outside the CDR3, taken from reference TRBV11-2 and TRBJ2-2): EAGVAQSPRYKIIEKRQSVAFWCNPISGHATLYWYQQILGQGPKLLIQFQNNGVVDDSQLPKDRFSAERLKGVDSTLKIQPAKLEDSAVYLCASSLDLTGDTGELFFGEGSRLTVL.

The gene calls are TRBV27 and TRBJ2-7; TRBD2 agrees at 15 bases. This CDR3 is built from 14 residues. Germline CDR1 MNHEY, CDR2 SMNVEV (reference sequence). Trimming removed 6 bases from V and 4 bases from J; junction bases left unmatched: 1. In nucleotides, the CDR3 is TGTGCCAGCAGGGGACTAGCGGGGGGATACGAGCAGTACTTC. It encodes CASRGLAGGYEQYF.

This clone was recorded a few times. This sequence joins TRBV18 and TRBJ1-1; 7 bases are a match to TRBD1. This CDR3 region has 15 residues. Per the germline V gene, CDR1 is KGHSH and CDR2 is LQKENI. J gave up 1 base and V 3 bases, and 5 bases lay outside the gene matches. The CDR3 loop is CASSPSGGKNTEAFF. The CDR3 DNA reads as TGTGCCAGCTCACCTTCAGGGGGAAAGAACACTGAAGCTTTCTTT. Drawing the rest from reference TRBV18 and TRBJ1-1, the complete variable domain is NAGVMQNPRHLVRRRGQEARLRCSPMKGHSHVYWYRQLPEEGLKFMVYLQKENIIDESGMPKERFSAEFPKEGPSILRIQQVVRGDSAAYFCASSPSGGKNTEAFFGQGTRLTVV.

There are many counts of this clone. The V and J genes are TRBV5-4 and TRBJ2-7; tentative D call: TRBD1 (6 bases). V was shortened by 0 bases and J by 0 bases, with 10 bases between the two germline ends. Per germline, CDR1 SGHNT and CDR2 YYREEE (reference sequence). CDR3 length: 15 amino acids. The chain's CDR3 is CASSLVGGSSYEQYV. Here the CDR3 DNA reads TGTGCCAGCAGCTTGGTTGGGGGCAGCTCCTACGAGCAGTACGTC.

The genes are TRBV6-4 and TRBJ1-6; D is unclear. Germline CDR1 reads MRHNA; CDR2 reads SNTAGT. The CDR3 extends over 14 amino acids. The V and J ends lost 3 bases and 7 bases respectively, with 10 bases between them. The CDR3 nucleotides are TGTGCCAGCAGTGAAGAGGGAGAGAATTCACCCCTCCACTTT. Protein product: CASSEEGENSPLHF.

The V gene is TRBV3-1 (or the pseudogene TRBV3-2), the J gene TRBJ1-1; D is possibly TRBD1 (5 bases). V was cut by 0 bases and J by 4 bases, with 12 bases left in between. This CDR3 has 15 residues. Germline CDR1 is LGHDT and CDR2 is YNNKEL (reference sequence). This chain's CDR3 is CASSQDPRVGTEAFF. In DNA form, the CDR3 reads TGTGCCAGCAGCCAAGATCCCAGGGTTGGCACTGAAGCTTTCTTT.

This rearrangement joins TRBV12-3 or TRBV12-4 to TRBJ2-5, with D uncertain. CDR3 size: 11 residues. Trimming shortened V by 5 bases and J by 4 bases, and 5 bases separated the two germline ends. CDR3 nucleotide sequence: TGTGCCAGCAGTAAACTAGAGACCCAGTACTTC. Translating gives CASSKLETQYF.

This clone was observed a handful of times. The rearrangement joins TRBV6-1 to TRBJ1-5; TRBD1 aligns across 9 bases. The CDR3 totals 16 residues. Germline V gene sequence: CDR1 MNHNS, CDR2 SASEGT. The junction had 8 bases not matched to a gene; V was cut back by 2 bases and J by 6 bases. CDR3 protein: CASSEWSTGGAQPQHF. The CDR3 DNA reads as TGTGCCAGCAGTGAATGGTCGACAGGGGGTGCTCAGCCCCAGCATTTT.

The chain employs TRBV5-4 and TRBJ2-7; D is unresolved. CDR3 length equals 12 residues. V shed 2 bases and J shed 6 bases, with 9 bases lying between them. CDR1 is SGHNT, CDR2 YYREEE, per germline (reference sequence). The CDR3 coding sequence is TGTGCCAGCAGCTTCCCCGGCGGCGAGCAGTACGTC. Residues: CASSFPGGEQYV.

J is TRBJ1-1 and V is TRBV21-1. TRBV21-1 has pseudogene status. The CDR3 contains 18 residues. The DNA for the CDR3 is TGTGCCAGCAGCAAGAGGGGGAGGGGGATTGGTGGGAACACTGAAGCTTTCTTT. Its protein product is CASSKRGRGIGGNTEAFF.

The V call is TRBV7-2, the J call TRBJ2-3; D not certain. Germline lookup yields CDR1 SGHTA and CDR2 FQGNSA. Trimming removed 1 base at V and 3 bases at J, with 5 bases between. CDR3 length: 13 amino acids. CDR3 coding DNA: TGTGCCAGCAGCTTAGTTATTACAGATACGCAGTATTTT. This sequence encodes CASSLVITDTQYF. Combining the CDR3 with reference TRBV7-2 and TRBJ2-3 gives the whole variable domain GAGVSQSPSNKVTEKGKDVELRCDPISGHTALYWYRQSLGQGLEFLIYFQGNSAPDKSGLPSDRFSAERTGGSVSTLTIQRTQQEDSAVYLCASSLVITDTQYFGPGTRLTVL.

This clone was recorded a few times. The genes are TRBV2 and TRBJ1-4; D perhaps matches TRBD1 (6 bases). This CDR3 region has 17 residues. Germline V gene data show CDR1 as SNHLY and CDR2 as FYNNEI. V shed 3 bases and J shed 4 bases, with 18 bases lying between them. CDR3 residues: CASSDKGGARFNEKLFF. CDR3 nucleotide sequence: TGTGCCAGCAGTGACAAAGGGGGAGCACGATTTAATGAAAAACTGTTTTTT.

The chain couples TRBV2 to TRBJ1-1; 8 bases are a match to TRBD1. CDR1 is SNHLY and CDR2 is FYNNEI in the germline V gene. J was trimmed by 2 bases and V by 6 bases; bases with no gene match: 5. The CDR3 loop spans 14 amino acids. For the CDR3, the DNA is TGTGCCAGCAGCGGACAGGGATCAAACACTGAAGCTTTCTTT. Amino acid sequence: CASSGQGSNTEAFF.

DNA of the CDR3: TGTGCCAGCTCACGGGGACAGCTACAAGAGACCCAGTACTTC. It translates to CASSRGQLQETQYF. The chain employs TRBV18 and TRBJ2-5, with TRBD1 identical over 7 bases. Unmatched junction bases numbered 4, after V lost 4 bases and J lost 2 bases. CDR1 is KGHSH, CDR2 LQKENI, per germline. The CDR3 extends over 14 amino acids.

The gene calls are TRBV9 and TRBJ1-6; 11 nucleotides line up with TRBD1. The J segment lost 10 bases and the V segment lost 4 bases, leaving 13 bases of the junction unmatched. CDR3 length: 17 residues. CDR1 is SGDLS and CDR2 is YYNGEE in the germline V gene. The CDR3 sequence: CASSRGGQGAVSSPLHF. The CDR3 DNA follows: TGTGCCAGCAGCCGCGGTGGACAGGGGGCCGTGTCGTCACCCCTCCACTTT.

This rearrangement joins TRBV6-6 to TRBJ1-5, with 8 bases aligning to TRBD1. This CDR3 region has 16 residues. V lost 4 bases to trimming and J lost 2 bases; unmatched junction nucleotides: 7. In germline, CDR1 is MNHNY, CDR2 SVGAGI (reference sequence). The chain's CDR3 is CASSSTDRGGNQPQHF. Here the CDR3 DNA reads TGTGCCAGCAGTTCCACCGACAGGGGCGGCAATCAGCCCCAGCATTTT.

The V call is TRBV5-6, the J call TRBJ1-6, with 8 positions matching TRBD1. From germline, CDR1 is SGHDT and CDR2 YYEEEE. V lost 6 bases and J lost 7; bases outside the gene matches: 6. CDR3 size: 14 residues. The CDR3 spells CASIDRGRNSPLHF. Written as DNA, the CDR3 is TGTGCCAGCATCGACAGGGGTAGAAATTCACCCCTCCACTTT.

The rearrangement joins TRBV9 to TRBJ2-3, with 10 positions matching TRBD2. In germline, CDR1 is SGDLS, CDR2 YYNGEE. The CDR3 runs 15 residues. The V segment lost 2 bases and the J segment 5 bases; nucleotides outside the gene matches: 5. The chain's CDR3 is CASSVSGGTGDTQYF. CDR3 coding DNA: TGTGCCAGCAGCGTTAGCGGGGGGACGGGAGATACGCAGTATTTT.

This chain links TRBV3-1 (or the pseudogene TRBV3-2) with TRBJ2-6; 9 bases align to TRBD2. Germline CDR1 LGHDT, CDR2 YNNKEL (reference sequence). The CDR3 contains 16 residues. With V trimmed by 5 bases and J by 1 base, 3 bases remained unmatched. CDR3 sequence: CASSSRGGSGANVLTF. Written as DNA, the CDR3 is TGTGCCAGCAGCTCGCGGGGGGGATCTGGGGCCAACGTCCTGACTTTC.

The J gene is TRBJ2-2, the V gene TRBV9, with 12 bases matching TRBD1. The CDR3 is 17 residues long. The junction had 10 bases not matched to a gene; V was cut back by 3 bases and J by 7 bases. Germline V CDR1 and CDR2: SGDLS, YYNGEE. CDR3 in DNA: TGTGCCAGCAGCGCGTTTCCGGGACAGGGGGCATACGGGGAGCTGTTTTTT. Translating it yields CASSAFPGQGAYGELFF. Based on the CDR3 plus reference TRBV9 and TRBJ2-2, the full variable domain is DSGVTQTPKHLITATGQRVTLRCSPRSGDLSVYWYQQSLDQGLQFLIQYYNGEERAKGNILERFSAQQFPDLHSELNLSSLELGDSALYFCASSAFPGQGAYGELFFGEGSRLTVL.

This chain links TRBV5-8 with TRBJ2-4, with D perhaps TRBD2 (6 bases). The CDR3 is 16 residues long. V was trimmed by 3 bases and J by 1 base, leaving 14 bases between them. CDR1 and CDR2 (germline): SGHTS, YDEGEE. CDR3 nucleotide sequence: TGTGCCAGCAGCTCCTGGTCGGGAGCGGCCAAAAACATTCAGTACTTC. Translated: CASSSWSGAAKNIQYF. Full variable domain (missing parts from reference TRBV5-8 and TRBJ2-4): EAGVTQSPTHLIKTRGQQATLRCSPISGHTSVYWYQQALGLGLQFLLWYDEGEERNRGNFPPRFSGRQFPNYSSELNVNALELEDSALYLCASSSWSGAAKNIQYFGAGTRLSVL.

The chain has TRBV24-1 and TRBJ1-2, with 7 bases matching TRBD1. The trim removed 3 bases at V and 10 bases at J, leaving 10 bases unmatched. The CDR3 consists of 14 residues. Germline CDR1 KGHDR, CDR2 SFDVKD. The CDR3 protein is CATSDRQGAGSYTF. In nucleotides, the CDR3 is TGTGCCACCAGTGATAGACAGGGTGCTGGCTCCTACACCTTC.